The 30 T cell receptor beta chains below come from one sample, sequenced in a study of OX40 agonist ivuxolimab in advanced cancers. Only in-frame clones appear in the TCRdb table, and some are missing; sequencing was by immunoSEQ multiplex PCR. The data show about 20,000 clones, with 80% to 90% seen just once and 15% to 20% held by the top ten. Specimen: CD4+ or CD8+ T cells sorted from blood, collected in a trial of the OX40 agonist ivuxolimab. These receptors were collected from an adult with an advanced solid tumor such as melanoma, head and neck, liver or kidney cancer.

The chain employs TRBV9 and TRBJ2-5, with a tentative D call TRBD1 (6 bases). The CDR3 covers 13 residues. Germline CDR1 and CDR2: SGDLS and YYNGEE. V lost 4 bases and J lost 5, with 12 bases in between. CDR3 protein: CASSPQGFETQYF. CDR3 DNA sequence: TGTGCCAGCAGCCCCCAGGGGTTTGAGACCCAGTACTTC.

In this sample, this clone turned up once. The rearrangement links TRBV2 to TRBJ1-5; possible D gene TRBD1, 5 bases. The germline V gene encodes CDR1 SNHLY and CDR2 FYNNEI. V was shortened by 6 bases and J by 8 bases, with 23 bases between the two germline ends. CDR3 length: 16 amino acids. In DNA, the CDR3 is TGTGCCAGCAGCGATTGGGGAGGGGCAGACCAAAAGCCCCAGCATTTT. Translating it yields CASSDWGGADQKPQHF.

The chain recombines TRBV11-3 with TRBJ2-1, with TRBD2 matching 9 bases. Germline V gene lookup returns CDR1 SGHNT and CDR2 YENEEA. This CDR3 region has 17 residues. V was pared by 5 bases and J by 0 bases, with 8 bases of the junction left unmatched. The CDR3 nucleotides read TGTGCCAGCAGCATTGGGACTAGCTCCCTCTCCTACAATGAGCAGTTCTTC. Amino acids: CASSIGTSSLSYNEQFF.

This rearrangement joins TRBV4-1 to TRBJ2-1; D unclear. The CDR3 covers 16 residues. Germline V gene data show CDR1 as MGHRA and CDR2 as YSYEKL. V was pared by 0 bases and J by 8 bases, with 17 bases between. CDR3 in DNA: TGCGCCAGCAGCCAAGATGGGCAGGCCCTCCGGGATGAGCAGTTCTTC. Amino acid sequence: CASSQDGQALRDEQFF.

The genes are TRBV7-9 and TRBJ2-7; D is perhaps TRBD1 or TRBD2 (5 bases each). The V end was cut by 1 base, the J end by 3 bases, with 19 bases between. The CDR3 runs to 17 residues. The germline V gene has CDR1 SEHNR and CDR2 FQNEAQ (reference sequence). CDR3 region: CASSLGGLCELGYEQYF. CDR3 in DNA: TGTGCCAGCAGCTTAGGGGGGTTGTGTGAGTTGGGCTACGAGCAGTACTTC. Full variable domain (remainder filled in from reference TRBV7-9 and TRBJ2-7): DTGVSQNPRHKITKRGQNVTFRCDPISEHNRLYWYRQTLGQGPEFLTYFQNEAQLEKSRLLSDRFSAERPKGSFSTLEIQRTEQGDSAMYLCASSLGGLCELGYEQYFGPGTRLTVT.

This rearrangement joins TRBV30 to TRBJ1-6; weak D call: TRBD1 (5 bases). V lost 4 bases and J lost 1, with 11 bases in between. The CDR3 has 15 amino acids. Germline-derived CDR1 and CDR2 are GTSNPN and SVGIG (reference sequence). In nucleotides, the CDR3 is TGTGCCTGGAATCCGGGGGAGTCCTATAATTCACCCCTCCACTTT. Protein product: CAWNPGESYNSPLHF.

The CDR3 DNA follows: TGCGCCAGCAGCTTGGCAGGGATTCAACCCTACAATGAGCAGTTCTTC. This gives the protein CASSLAGIQPYNEQFF. The chain joins TRBV5-1 to TRBJ2-1; D perhaps matches TRBD1 (5 bases). V dropped 0 bases and J dropped 2 bases, with 12 bases sitting between them. Germline V gene data show CDR1 as SGHRS and CDR2 as YFSETQ. The length of the CDR3 is 16 residues.

The DNA for the CDR3 is TGTGCCAGCAGTTACTTCGGCTTTGGTTACGAGCAGTACTTC. As protein: CASSYFGFGYEQYF. The chain joins TRBV6-7 to TRBJ2-7; no definite D call. TRBV6-7 falls under the ORF class, with uncertain function. Between the trimmed V and J ends, which lost 1 base and 4 bases, there was a span of 11 bases. The CDR3 length is 14 residues.

The gene calls are TRBV7-6 and TRBJ2-7, with D perhaps matching TRBD1 or TRBD2 (5 bases each). The germline CDR1 and CDR2 sequences are SGHVS and FNYEAQ. Trimming cost V 3 bases and J 0 bases, with 12 bases left between them. The CDR3 consists of 15 residues. The CDR3 spells CASSFNPGSSYEQYF. DNA of the CDR3: TGTGCCAGCAGCTTTAACCCAGGGAGCTCCTACGAGCAGTACTTC.

V and J are TRBV9 and TRBJ2-7; 12 bases are a match to TRBD1. The germline V gene encodes CDR1 SGDLS and CDR2 YYNGEE. The CDR3 runs to 15 residues. V was clipped by 2 bases and J by 5 bases; unmatched bases: 5. CDR3 amino acids: CASSVAWDRGHEQYF. The CDR3 coding sequence is TGTGCCAGCAGCGTCGCGTGGGACAGGGGGCACGAGCAGTACTTC.

J is TRBJ2-7 and V is TRBV5-4; D is unclear. The V end was cut by 1 base, the J end by 4 bases, with 6 bases between. In germline, CDR1 is SGHNT, CDR2 YYREEE (reference sequence). CDR3 length equals 12 residues. Written as DNA, the CDR3 is TGTGCCAGCAGCTTGTCCGGATACGAGCAGTACTTC. Translated, it gives CASSLSGYEQYF.

Only one count was recorded for this clone. This chain joins TRBV7-8 and TRBJ2-1; D might be TRBD2 (5 bases). Germline-derived CDR1 and CDR2 are SGHVS and FQNEAQ. Trimming pared 1 base from V and 4 bases from J, leaving 14 bases between. This CDR3 is 16 amino acids long. The CDR3: CASSLVSGTGYNEQFF. The CDR3 DNA reads TGTGCCAGCAGCTTAGTCTCGGGAACGGGTTACAATGAGCAGTTCTTC.

The V gene is TRBV10-3, the J gene TRBJ2-2, with unresolved D. CDR3 length equals 15 residues. Trimming left V 4 bases short and J 5 bases short, with 14 bases between. Germline-derived CDR1 and CDR2 are ENHRY and SYGVKD. CDR3 protein: CAISGTVTTTGELFF. CDR3 DNA sequence: TGTGCCATCAGTGGGACGGTGACGACTACCGGGGAGCTGTTTTTT.

The V and J genes are TRBV30 and TRBJ1-2; D is perhaps TRBD1 (5 bases). Germline CDR1 and CDR2: GTSNPN and SVGIG (reference sequence). The CDR3 is 12 amino acids. V lost 4 bases, J lost 4 bases, and 10 bases lay in between. The CDR3, as DNA: TGTGCCTGGACCCAGGGCCGCTATGGCTACACCTTC. It codes for CAWTQGRYGYTF. Supplemented by reference TRBV30 and TRBJ1-2, the full variable domain reads SQTIHQWPATLVQPVGSPLSLECTVEGTSNPNLYWYRQAAGRGLQLLFYSVGIGQISSEVPQNLSASRPQDRQFILSSKKLLLSDSGFYLCAWTQGRYGYTFGSGTRLTVV.

The J gene is TRBJ2-7, the V gene TRBV6-6; a weak D match, TRBD1 (6 bases). Germline loops: CDR1 MNHNY, CDR2 SVGAGI (reference sequence). V was cut by 2 bases and J by 2 bases, with 7 bases left in between. The CDR3 is 13 amino acids. CDR3 loop: CASSYRDTYEQYF. The CDR3, as DNA: TGTGCCAGCAGTTACCGGGACACCTACGAGCAGTACTTC.

The chain links TRBV7-9 to TRBJ2-1; maybe TRBD1 (5 bases). The CDR3 is 15 residues long. In germline, CDR1 is SEHNR, CDR2 FQNEAQ (reference sequence). The V end lost 5 bases, the J end lost 0 bases, and 11 bases lay between the germline ends. The CDR3 sequence: CASSGDSSSYNEQFF. CDR3 nucleotide sequence: TGTGCCAGCAGCGGAGACAGTAGCTCCTACAATGAGCAGTTCTTC.

This clone was observed a handful of times. V and J are TRBV20-1 and TRBJ2-1, with D uncertain. There are 10 residues in the CDR3. V lost 3 bases to trimming and J lost 8 bases, with 5 bases between them. Germline V gene lookup returns CDR1 DFQATT and CDR2 SNEGSKA (reference sequence). CDR3 in DNA: TGCAGTGCTAGTGACCATGAGCAGTTCTTC. Amino acid sequence: CSASDHEQFF.

V gene TRBV14 combines with J gene TRBJ2-5; possibly TRBD1 for D (5 bases). TRBJ2-7 explains the end of the DNA better; the J call may be wrong. The germline V gene has CDR1 SGHDN and CDR2 FVKESK. The CDR3 extends over 16 amino acids. CDR3 residues: CASSLFIARVAYEQYF. The DNA for the CDR3 is TGTGCCAGCAGCCTGTTCATTGCCAGGGTAGCCTACGAGCAGTACTTC.

The V and J genes are TRBV5-5 and TRBJ2-2; unclear D gene. V lost 4 bases, J lost 4 bases, and 8 bases lay in between. The CDR3 loop spans 13 amino acids. From germline, CDR1 is SGHKS and CDR2 YYEKEE (reference sequence). CDR3 region: CASSASSTGELFF. DNA of the CDR3: TGTGCCAGCAGCGCGAGTAGCACCGGGGAGCTGTTTTTT. Drawing the rest from reference TRBV5-5 and TRBJ2-2, the complete variable domain is DAGVTQSPTHLIKTRGQQVTLRCSPISGHKSVSWYQQVLGQGPQFIFQYYEKEERGRGNFPDRFSARQFPNYSSELNVNALLLGDSALYLCASSASSTGELFFGEGSRLTVL.

The chain links TRBV15 to TRBJ1-2, with D maybe TRBD1 (5 bases). The CDR3 extends over 15 amino acids. Germline CDR1 reads LNHNV; CDR2 reads YYDKDF (reference sequence). Trimming cost V 5 bases and J 2 bases, with 15 bases left between them. In nucleotides, the CDR3 is TGTGCCACCAGCCCCGAGGGGCGGCGGAACTATGGCTACACCTTC. Residues: CATSPEGRRNYGYTF.

In DNA form, the CDR3 reads TGTGCCAGCAGCTTAGACTCCTCTGGAAACACCATATATTTT. This codes for CASSLDSSGNTIYF. J is TRBJ1-3 and V is TRBV7-2, with D uncertain. V was pared by 1 base and J by 0 bases, with 4 bases between. The CDR3 totals 14 residues. Germline V gene lookup returns CDR1 SGHTA and CDR2 FQGNSA.

V usage is TRBV7-2 and J usage is TRBJ2-7, with 8 bases that match TRBD1. With V trimmed by 5 bases and J by 2 bases, 8 bases remained unmatched. Germline V lookup: CDR1 SGHTA, CDR2 FQGNSA. The CDR3 totals 15 residues. The CDR3 is CASSPGQGQPYEQYF. DNA of the CDR3: TGTGCCAGCAGCCCCGGACAGGGACAGCCCTACGAGCAGTACTTC.

The chain links TRBV5-6 to TRBJ2-2, with TRBD2 identical over 14 bases. CDR1 and CDR2 from the germline V gene are SGHDT and YYEEEE. CDR3 size: 17 residues. The J segment lost 5 bases and the V segment lost 3 bases, leaving 6 bases of the junction unmatched. CDR3 region: CASSSGLAGVWTGELFF. As DNA, the CDR3 is TGTGCCAGCAGCTCGGGACTAGCGGGAGTTTGGACCGGGGAGCTGTTTTTT.

The CDR3 region is CASSPMTGGYGYTF. CDR3 in DNA: TGCGCCAGCAGCCCGATGACAGGGGGCTATGGCTACACCTTC. V and J are TRBV4-3 and TRBJ1-2, with 9 bases identical to TRBD1. Germline V lookup: CDR1 LGHNA, CDR2 YSLEER. The CDR3 extends over 14 amino acids. The V and J ends lost 4 bases and 4 bases, in that order; junction bases with no gene match: 4.

V is TRBV5-1 and J is TRBJ2-3; D gene uncertain. CDR1 is SGHRS and CDR2 is YFSETQ in the germline V gene. The CDR3 sequence is 15 residues long. Trimming cost V 0 bases and J 1 base, with 9 bases left between them. DNA of the CDR3: TGCGCCAGCAGCTTGGACAGCGCCCGCACAGATACGCAGTATTTT. Translated, it gives CASSLDSARTDTQYF.

This clone was seen a single time. The chain has TRBV5-6 and TRBJ2-3; 7 bases line up with TRBD1. V shed 2 bases and J 5 bases; nucleotides not matched to a gene: 5. This CDR3 region has 14 residues. The germline V gene encodes CDR1 SGHDT and CDR2 YYEEEE. The CDR3 nucleotides read TGTGCCAGCAGCTTCGGACAGGCGATAGATACGCAGTATTTT. Translated, it gives CASSFGQAIDTQYF.

V gene TRBV10-2 combines with J gene TRBJ2-1, with D possibly being TRBD1 or TRBD2 (5 bases each). The CDR3 loop spans 12 amino acids. V gave up 5 bases and J gave up 14 bases, with 16 bases separating them. Germline-derived CDR1 and CDR2 are WSHSY and SAAADI. CDR3 nucleotide sequence: TGCGCCAGCAGTAGGGACCCCAGAGAGGAGTTCTTC. It codes for CASSRDPREEFF.

The chain combines TRBV2 with TRBJ1-2; tentatively, D is TRBD1 (5 bases). This CDR3 contains 14 residues. Germline V gene sequence: CDR1 SNHLY, CDR2 FYNNEI. Trimming left V 6 bases short and J 2 bases short, with 13 bases between. CDR3 amino acids: CASRERTTNYGYTF. The CDR3 region has the DNA TGTGCCAGCAGGGAACGGACAACCAACTATGGCTACACCTTC.

This sequence joins TRBV30 and TRBJ2-7, with TRBD1 matching over 7 bases. The CDR3 totals 12 residues. Germline CDR1 and CDR2: GTSNPN and SVGIG (reference sequence). Germline trimming cut 5 bases from V and 5 bases from J; bases unmatched to any gene: 6. The CDR3, as DNA: TGTGCCTGGGAACAGGGGTCCGACGAGCAGTACTTC. Translating gives CAWEQGSDEQYF.

This chain joins TRBV7-2 and TRBJ2-7; D gene uncertain. The CDR3 runs to 12 residues. Trimming left V 6 bases short and J 6 bases short, with 12 bases between. CDR1 is SGHTA, CDR2 FQGNSA, per germline. The chain's CDR3 is CASSMEVSEQYF. In DNA form, the CDR3 reads TGTGCCAGCAGTATGGAAGTTTCCGAGCAGTACTTC.